This T cell receptor beta chain was sequenced for a study of blood T cell repertoires in COVID-19. Germline CDR1 and CDR2: LGHDT and YNNKEL (reference sequence). The V gene lost 4 bases and the J gene lost 3 bases, with 10 bases spanning the gap. This CDR3 has 14 residues. Generated by immunoSEQ multiplex PCR, the TCRdb table keeps only in-frame clones and is missing some. Seen here are over 100,000 clones, 60% to 80% observed once, and the top ten hold approximately 1.9%. The chain recombines TRBV3-1 (or the pseudogene TRBV3-2) with TRBJ1-5; tentative D call: TRBD1 (6 bases). Sequenced: peripheral blood. This clonotype was sampled from a woman between 65 and 79 years old with acute or convalescent COVID-19. CDR3 nucleotides: TGTGCCAGCAGCCGAGGGACACACAATCAGCCCCAGCATTTT. Translating gives CASSRGTHNQPQHF.